The 25 T cell receptor beta chains given below trace back to one sample, sequenced in a study of blood T cell repertoires in COVID-19. Only in-frame clones appear in the TCRdb table, and some are missing; sequencing was by immunoSEQ multiplex PCR. The table has 120,000 to 150,000 clones, approximately 88% seen once. Sequenced sample: peripheral blood. The receptors shown here come from a man aged 60 to 75 with active or convalescent COVID-19.

The chain has TRBV7-3 and TRBJ2-2; unclear D gene. Trimming shortened V by 2 bases and J by 6 bases, and 7 bases separated the two germline ends. This CDR3 comprises 13 residues. CDR1 and CDR2 (germline): SGHTA, FQGTGA. The CDR3 here is CASSLFLAGELFF. The CDR3 DNA reads TGTGCCAGCAGCTTATTTCTCGCCGGGGAGCTGTTTTTT. The complete variable domain, with remaining parts taken from reference TRBV7-3 and TRBJ2-2, reads GAGVSQTPSNKVTEKGKYVELRCDPISGHTALYWYRQSLGQGPEFLIYFQGTGAADDSGLPNDRFFAVRPEGSVSTLKIQRTERGDSAVYLCASSLFLAGELFFGEGSRLTVL.

This clone came up a few times. The J gene is TRBJ2-3, the V gene TRBV6-5; D unresolved. Germline V gene sequence: CDR1 MNHEY, CDR2 SVGAGI. The CDR3 is made up of 12 amino acids. V gave up 8 bases and J gave up 4 bases, with 10 bases separating them. The CDR3 nucleotides read TGTGCCAGCCTCCGACATCCAGATACGCAGTATTTT. It encodes CASLRHPDTQYF.

This chain links TRBV12-5 with TRBJ2-7; 9 bases line up with TRBD1. Germline CDR1 and CDR2: LGHNT and FRNRAP. CDR3 length equals 14 residues. The trim removed 5 bases at V and 7 bases at J, leaving 9 bases unmatched. CDR3 in amino acids: CASGPGTGLSEQYF. CDR3 nucleotides: TGTGCTAGTGGTCCCGGGACAGGGTTGTCGGAGCAGTACTTC.

V is TRBV15 and J is TRBJ2-3; D is perhaps TRBD2 (5 bases). This CDR3 has 15 amino acids. Germline loops: CDR1 LNHNV, CDR2 YYDKDF (reference sequence). V dropped 6 bases and J dropped 6 bases, with 19 bases sitting between them. The CDR3 sequence is CATSAEGSGFDTQYF. CDR3 in DNA: TGTGCCACCAGTGCCGAGGGATCTGGGTTTGATACGCAGTATTTT.

The rearrangement uses TRBV27 and TRBJ2-7, with D possibly TRBD1 on 6 matching bases. The germline CDR1 and CDR2 sequences are MNHEY and SMNVEV (reference sequence). V was shortened by 4 bases and J by 0 bases, with 13 bases between the two germline ends. This CDR3 is built from 15 residues. In DNA form, the CDR3 reads TGTGCCAGCAGTTCCCGTGCAGGGGTCTCCTACGAGCAGTACTTC. Its protein is CASSSRAGVSYEQYF.

The chain couples TRBV7-9 to TRBJ2-1, with D tentatively TRBD1 (6 bases). V lost 5 bases and J lost 0, with 14 bases in between. The germline V gene encodes CDR1 SEHNR and CDR2 FQNEAQ (reference sequence). This CDR3 spans 16 amino acids. This CDR3 reads CASSRRTEYSYNEQFF. The CDR3 nucleotides read TGTGCCAGCAGCCGCCGGACAGAATACTCCTACAATGAGCAGTTCTTC.

This chain joins TRBV5-1 and TRBJ2-3; 9 positions agree with TRBD2. CDR1 and CDR2 from the germline V gene are SGHRS and YFSETQ. Trimming at V came to 4 bases and at J to 2 bases, leaving 8 bases not matched to a gene. The CDR3 covers 16 residues. The CDR3 DNA sequence: TGCGCCAGCAGCAGAATGACTAGCGGAAACACAGATACGCAGTATTTT. It is translated as CASSRMTSGNTDTQYF.

V and J are TRBV5-1 and TRBJ1-2, with D unresolved. Germline CDR1 reads SGHRS; CDR2 reads YFSETQ. The CDR3 contains 17 residues. The ends were cut back, 5 bases at V and 0 bases at J, with 20 bases in the middle. The CDR3 DNA reads TGCGCCAGCAGTCGGGCGGGGAATTTGGACCCTAACTATGGCTACACCTTC. Translated: CASSRAGNLDPNYGYTF.

This chain connects TRBV15 to TRBJ1-1; D is uncertain. Germline V lookup: CDR1 LNHNV, CDR2 YYDKDF (reference sequence). The ends were cut back, 0 bases at V and 3 bases at J, with 8 bases in the middle. The CDR3 consists of 14 residues. CDR3 residues: CATSRDRTYTEAFF. DNA of the CDR3: TGTGCCACCAGCAGAGATAGAACTTACACTGAAGCTTTCTTT.

The V and J genes are TRBV30 and TRBJ1-6; 7 bases line up with TRBD1. After removal of 4 bases from V and 7 bases from J, the junction contained 10 bases not matched to a gene. Looked up from germline, CDR1 is GTSNPN and CDR2 is SVGIG (reference sequence). This CDR3 has 15 residues. The CDR3 DNA sequence: TGTGCCTGGAAATTCGCGCGAGGGGGCAATTCACCCCTCCACTTT. Amino acids: CAWKFARGGNSPLHF.

This chain links TRBV3-1 (or the pseudogene TRBV3-2) with TRBJ2-1, with 7 positions matching TRBD2. Germline loops: CDR1 LGHDT, CDR2 YNNKEL (reference sequence). CDR3 length: 17 amino acids. Trimming took 3 bases from V and 4 from J; bases not matched to a gene: 12. The CDR3 DNA is TGTGCCAGCAGCCAGCTTATTGGGGGGGGATCATACAATGAGCAGTTCTTC. Translating gives CASSQLIGGGSYNEQFF.

The chain is built from TRBV10-3 and TRBJ1-3; D not resolved. V was clipped by 5 bases and J by 4 bases, with 9 bases between them. Germline CDR1 is ENHRY and CDR2 is SYGVKD. This CDR3 comprises 13 residues. For the CDR3, the DNA is TGTGCCATCAGTAACACGCAAGGAAACACCATATATTTT. The encoded protein is CAISNTQGNTIYF.

This chain links TRBV7-2 with TRBJ2-1, with 7 bases lining up with TRBD2. CDR1 and CDR2 (germline): SGHTA, FQGNSA. V gave up 1 base and J gave up 2 bases; unmatched junction bases: 2. The CDR3 length is 15 residues. The CDR3: CASSLGGSPYNEQFF. The CDR3 coding sequence is TGTGCCAGCAGCTTAGGCGGGAGTCCCTACAATGAGCAGTTCTTC.

V usage is TRBV28 and J usage is TRBJ1-2; D remains unclear. The V and J ends lost 3 bases and 4 bases respectively, with 6 bases between them. From germline, CDR1 is MDHEN and CDR2 SYDVKM. The CDR3 covers 12 residues. The CDR3 protein is CASSFEGYGYTF. The CDR3 DNA is TGTGCCAGCAGTTTCGAGGGCTATGGCTACACCTTC.

This clone was seen more than once but under ten times. The rearrangement uses TRBV2 and TRBJ2-1, with D maybe TRBD2 (6 bases). There are 12 residues in the CDR3. The germline gives CDR1 SNHLY, CDR2 FYNNEI. V lost 7 bases to trimming and J lost 5 bases, with 9 bases between them. CDR3 DNA: TGTGCCAGCAACCGGGAGAACAATGAGCAGTTCTTC. It translates to CASNRENNEQFF.

V gene TRBV28 combines with J gene TRBJ2-1; 10 bases align to TRBD2. V lost 3 bases, J lost 3 bases, and 2 bases stayed unmatched. The CDR3 is 15 residues long. CDR1 MDHEN and CDR2 SYDVKM come from the germline V gene. As DNA, the CDR3 is TGTGCCAGCAGTTTTCGGACTAGCGGCTACAATGAGCAGTTCTTC. Amino acids: CASSFRTSGYNEQFF.

This clone has just a few counts. The genes are TRBV19 and TRBJ1-5, with 7 positions matching TRBD1. This CDR3 is 17 amino acids long. After removal of 7 bases from V and 9 bases from J, the junction contained 21 bases not matched to a gene. Germline V gene lookup returns CDR1 LNHDA and CDR2 SQIVND (reference sequence). CDR3 protein: CASNRPELDRDSRPQHF. The CDR3 DNA reads TGTGCCAGTAACCGGCCAGAGCTAGACAGGGACTCTCGGCCCCAGCATTTT. Full variable domain (remainder filled in from reference TRBV19 and TRBJ1-5): DGGITQSPKYLFRKEGQNVTLSCEQNLNHDAMYWYRQDPGQGLRLIYYSQIVNDFQKGDIAEGYSVSREKKESFPLTVTSAQKNPTAFYLCASNRPELDRDSRPQHFGDGTRLSIL.

Written as DNA, the CDR3 is TGTGCCAGCAGCTTAGTGTCGGAAAGGAGAGCTTTCTTT. Translated: CASSLVSERRAFF. The chain combines TRBV7-2 with TRBJ1-1; D is unresolved. This CDR3 spans 13 amino acids. Trimming left V 1 base short and J 10 bases short, with 13 bases between. Germline V lookup: CDR1 SGHTA, CDR2 FQGNSA.

The genes are TRBV6-6 and TRBJ2-1; 14 nucleotides match TRBD2. Germline V gives CDR1 MNHNY, CDR2 SVGAGI (reference sequence). The CDR3 is made up of 18 amino acids. V shed 5 bases, J shed 0 bases, and the junction held 6 bases outside the gene matches. CDR3 sequence reads: CASSPGLAGEFSYNEQFF. DNA for the CDR3: TGTGCCAGCAGTCCGGGACTAGCGGGAGAGTTCTCCTACAATGAGCAGTTCTTC.

In its sample, this clone was seen a few times. This chain uses TRBV5-1 with TRBJ2-3; 10 bases agree with TRBD2. CDR1 and CDR2 from the germline V gene are SGHRS and YFSETQ. This CDR3 has 16 amino acids. V lost 4 bases, J lost 2 bases, and 7 bases stayed unmatched. CDR3 protein: CASSLPGLATTDTQYF. The CDR3, as DNA: TGCGCCAGCAGCCTTCCGGGACTAGCGACCACAGATACGCAGTATTTT.

This chain links TRBV28 with TRBJ1-2; 11 bases map to TRBD1. Losses at the gene ends were 5 bases for V and 4 bases for J; bases not matched to a gene: 6. CDR3 length: 15 residues. Germline V gene sequence: CDR1 MDHEN, CDR2 SYDVKM. CDR3 DNA sequence: TGTGCCAGCAGTCGACCGGGACAGGGGGTCTATGGCTACACCTTC. This codes for CASSRPGQGVYGYTF.

The chain carries TRBV7-9 and TRBJ1-2; D is undetermined. Germline V CDR1 and CDR2: SEHNR, FQNEAQ (reference sequence). The CDR3 is 13 residues long. The germline V and J ends were trimmed by 5 bases and 1 base, with 8 bases remaining between them. CDR3 sequence (DNA): TGTGCCAGCAGCCAGGAGGTTAACTATGGCTACACCTTC. Protein product: CASSQEVNYGYTF.

This clone was seen more than once but under ten times. The CDR3 is CASRTGGGYGYTF. In DNA, the CDR3 is TGTGCCAGCCGGACAGGGGGCGGCTATGGCTACACCTTC. The chain carries TRBV6-6 and TRBJ1-2; 11 nucleotides match TRBD1. Trimming at V came to 8 bases and at J to 4 bases, leaving 3 bases not matched to a gene. This CDR3 is built from 13 residues. The V gene's germline CDR1 is MNHNY and CDR2 SVGAGI (reference sequence).

The chain carries TRBV5-1 and TRBJ1-1, with a tentative D call TRBD1 (6 bases). This CDR3 is 14 amino acids long. The V gene lost 4 bases and the J gene lost 5 bases, with 15 bases spanning the gap. CDR1 is SGHRS and CDR2 is YFSETQ in the germline V gene. For the CDR3, the DNA is TGCGCCAGCAGCCCGGTCGCAGGGGCGACTGAAGCTTTCTTT. It specifies CASSPVAGATEAFF.

V usage is TRBV5-1 and J usage is TRBJ1-2, with TRBD1 matching over 8 bases. The junction had 14 bases not matched to a gene; V was cut back by 4 bases and J by 6 bases. Germline V gene data show CDR1 as SGHRS and CDR2 as YFSETQ. The CDR3 sequence is 16 residues long. CDR3 protein: CASSPGTGLTRDGYTF. The CDR3 DNA reads TGCGCCAGCAGCCCTGGGACAGGTCTAACAAGGGATGGCTACACCTTC.